This TCR beta chain was documented in a study of control samples from healthy donors and cancer patients. This CDR3 comprises 13 residues. V dropped 3 bases and J dropped 5 bases, with 8 bases sitting between them. Per germline, CDR1 SGHVS and CDR2 FNYEAQ. Some clones are missing from TCRdb's copy, which holds only in-frame ones; the method was immunoSEQ multiplex PCR. The data hold some 120,000 clones, with approximately 90% observed a single time. The sample comprised PBMCs. The chain carries TRBV7-6 and TRBJ1-5; D gene ambiguous. This receptor was identified in a woman aged 50 to 65 with colorectal cancer. CDR3 in amino acids: CASSLQEYQPQHF. The CDR3 DNA reads as TGTGCCAGCAGCTTGCAGGAGTATCAGCCCCAGCATTTT.